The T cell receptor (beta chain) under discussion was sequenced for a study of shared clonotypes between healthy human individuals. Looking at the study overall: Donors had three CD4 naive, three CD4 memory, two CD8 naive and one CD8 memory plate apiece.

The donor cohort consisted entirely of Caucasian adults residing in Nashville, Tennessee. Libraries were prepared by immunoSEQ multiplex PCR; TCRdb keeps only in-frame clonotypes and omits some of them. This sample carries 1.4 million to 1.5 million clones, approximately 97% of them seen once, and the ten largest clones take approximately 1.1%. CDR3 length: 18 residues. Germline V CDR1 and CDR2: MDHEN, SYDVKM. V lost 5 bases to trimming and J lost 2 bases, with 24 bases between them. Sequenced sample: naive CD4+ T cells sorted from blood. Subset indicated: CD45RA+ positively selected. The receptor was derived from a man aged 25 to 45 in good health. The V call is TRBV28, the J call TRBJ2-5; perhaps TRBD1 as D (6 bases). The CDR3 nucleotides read TGTGCCAGCAGTCTGGGGGTGGGGGCGACGGGCCGACAAGAGACCCAGTACTTC. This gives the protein CASSLGVGATGRQETQYF.